This T cell receptor beta chain was identified during a study of control samples from healthy donors and cancer patients. Germline V gene data show CDR1 as LGHNA and CDR2 as YNFKEQ. CDR3 length: 16 residues. V was cut by 4 bases and J by 7 bases, with 17 bases left in between. This table comes from immunoSEQ multiplex PCR, and its TCRdb copy is limited to in-frame clones, with some not included. This sample has about 71,000 clones, with roughly 90% found just once. The sequenced sample was PBMCs. The TCR originated in a man aged 55 to 70 with lung cancer. V usage is TRBV4-2 and J usage is TRBJ2-6; D gene unclear. CDR3 nucleotide sequence: TGTGCCAGCAGCCGCGAGGACCAAACCCAAGCCAACGTCCTGACTTTC. This gives the protein CASSREDQTQANVLTF.